This section outlines one TCR beta chain sequence together with its context. Its antigen is not identified. Sequenced by immunoSEQ multiplex PCR; TCRdb stores in-frame clones only, minus some. The data contain more than 250,000 clones, approximately 95% of them singletons. The data derive from a study of T cell responses to AZD1222 COVID-19 vaccine. Notes on the study in general: With two AZD1222 doses given, Spike-specific TCR breadth and depth both rose. Spike-wide vaccine-associated CD4 TCRs dominated at 160-218 and 743-854. Sampled repertoires all dated from after the peak T cell response. Clonal diversity may have been underestimated in mostly white British donors.

V lost 0 bases to trimming and J lost 9 bases, with 11 bases between them. Germline V gene lookup returns CDR1 LGHNA and CDR2 YNFKEQ. The length of the CDR3 is 13 residues. This chain uses TRBV4-2 with TRBJ1-2; perhaps TRBD1 as D (5 bases). This receptor was identified in an adult in good health. Sequenced here: peripheral blood, sampled on day 0 of AZD1222 vaccination. The CDR3 here is CASSQDLGVRYTF. As DNA, the CDR3 is TGTGCCAGCAGCCAAGATCTGGGGGTCCGCTACACCTTC.